These 18 T cell receptor beta chains were all obtained from the same sample, sequenced in a study of cytomegalovirus exposure and HLA in healthy donors (dated by TCRdb to the late 2010s). The method was the immunoSEQ multiplex PCR assay. The multiplex PCR relied on a mix of 60 forward primers for TCR Vbeta segments and 13 reverse primers for TCR Jbeta segments. The table was pulled from immuneACCESS by TCRdb, which kept in-frame rearrangements only. Such tables lose some clones; where checked, under half of the loss comes from unresolved V genes, and the rest has no known cause. For this sample the table gives approximately 79,000 clones, of which roughly 79% were detected only once. The ten largest account for around 1.5% of the sample. The sequencing input was PBMCs. The source is a man aged 40-55 years in good health and CMV-seronegative.

V and J are TRBV6-5 and TRBJ1-5, with a tentative D call TRBD1 (6 bases). CDR3 length: 15 amino acids. Trimming took off 2 bases at V and 5 bases at J, with 13 bases between the two ends. Germline V gene data show CDR1 as MNHEY and CDR2 as SVGAGI. The CDR3 DNA reads TGTGCCAGCAGTTACCTCGGGACAACTTATCAGCCCCAGCATTTT. Residues: CASSYLGTTYQPQHF.

The gene calls are TRBV19 and TRBJ2-6; tentatively, D is TRBD1 (5 bases). Trimming cost V 7 bases and J 3 bases, with 16 bases left between them. The CDR3 totals 16 residues. Germline CDR1 reads LNHDA; CDR2 reads SQIVND (reference sequence). CDR3 region: CASIPSPGRGANVLTF. Written as DNA, the CDR3 is TGTGCCAGTATTCCTTCTCCAGGGCGTGGGGCCAACGTCCTGACTTTC.

V usage is TRBV18 and J usage is TRBJ1-5, with D unresolved. The CDR3 is made up of 14 amino acids. Trimming shortened V by 3 bases and J by 2 bases, and 8 bases separated the two germline ends. CDR1 is KGHSH and CDR2 is LQKENI in the germline V gene. CDR3 nucleotide sequence: TGTGCCAGCTCACCTTCGGTTGGCAATCAGCCCCAGCATTTT. Its translation is CASSPSVGNQPQHF. The full variable domain, with the rest looked up from reference TRBV18 and TRBJ1-5, is NAGVMQNPRHLVRRRGQEARLRCSPMKGHSHVYWYRQLPEEGLKFMVYLQKENIIDESGMPKERFSAEFPKEGPSILRIQQVVRGDSAAYFCASSPSVGNQPQHFGDGTRLSIL.

This clone came up a few times. The chain uses TRBV11-2 and TRBJ2-1; TRBD1 matches 9 bases. Looked up from germline, CDR1 is SGHAT and CDR2 is FQNNGV. The V segment lost 0 bases and the J segment 5 bases; nucleotides outside the gene matches: 5. CDR3 length equals 16 residues. The CDR3 region has the DNA TGTGCCAGCAGCTTAGAACCGGGACAGGGCCACAATGAGCAGTTCTTC. This codes for CASSLEPGQGHNEQFF.

This chain joins TRBV28 and TRBJ1-5, with D hard to call. This CDR3 has 14 residues. Germline CDR1 reads MDHEN; CDR2 reads SYDVKM. V lost 8 bases and J 0 bases, leaving 11 bases between the germline ends. The CDR3 here is CASGWAYSNQPQHF. As DNA, the CDR3 is TGTGCCAGCGGGTGGGCCTATAGCAATCAGCCCCAGCATTTT.

The count of this clone is one. The genes are TRBV6-1 and TRBJ2-2; possibly TRBD2 for D (5 bases). With 2 bases removed from V and 2 bases from J, the gap between germline ends came to 9 bases. Germline V lookup: CDR1 MNHNS, CDR2 SASEGT. The CDR3 extends over 15 amino acids. CDR3 bases: TGTGCCAGCAGTGAAATCAGCGGAAACACCGGGGAGCTGTTTTTT. Protein product: CASSEISGNTGELFF.

J is TRBJ2-7 and V is TRBV2; 7 positions agree with TRBD2. V trimming: 5 bases; J trimming: 4 bases; junction bases outside the gene matches: 8. The CDR3 has 14 amino acids. The germline V gene encodes CDR1 SNHLY and CDR2 FYNNEI. CDR3 sequence (DNA): TGTGCCAGCAGTACAGCGGGGATCATTTACGAGCAGTACTTC. This sequence encodes CASSTAGIIYEQYF. Looking up the rest from reference TRBV2 and TRBJ2-7 gives the full variable domain: EPEVTQTPSHQVTQMGQEVILRCVPISNHLYFYWYRQILGQKVEFLVSFYNNEISEKSEIFDDQFSVERPDGSNFTLKIRSTKLEDSAMYFCASSTAGIIYEQYFGPGTRLTVT.

V usage is TRBV10-2 and J usage is TRBJ2-2; D unclear. V was clipped by 3 bases and J by 13 bases, with 21 bases between them. Per the germline V gene, CDR1 is WSHSY and CDR2 is SAAADI. The CDR3 covers 15 residues. CDR3 protein: CASSDAPDGANWLFF. The CDR3 region has the DNA TGCGCCAGCAGTGACGCGCCGGATGGAGCGAATTGGCTGTTTTTT.

The genes are TRBV28 and TRBJ1-2, with D possibly TRBD1 on 6 matching bases. Germline V CDR1 and CDR2: MDHEN, SYDVKM. The length of the CDR3 is 14 residues. V was cut by 1 base and J by 8 bases, with 14 bases left in between. Here the CDR3 reads CASSLLSGVRGYTF. CDR3 DNA sequence: TGTGCCAGCAGTTTATTATCAGGGGTAAGGGGCTACACCTTC.

The rearrangement links TRBV15 to TRBJ2-1, with 8 nucleotides matching TRBD1. This CDR3 has 14 residues. The J segment lost 7 bases and the V segment lost 4 bases, leaving 6 bases of the junction unmatched. Germline loops: CDR1 LNHNV, CDR2 YYDKDF (reference sequence). CDR3 sequence (DNA): TGTGCCACCAGCACTAGGACAGGGTCGAATGAGCAGTTCTTC. Encoded protein: CATSTRTGSNEQFF.

This sequence joins TRBV5-1 and TRBJ1-2; D gene uncertain. In germline, CDR1 is SGHRS, CDR2 YFSETQ. There are 13 residues in the CDR3. The ends were cut back, 3 bases at V and 0 bases at J, with 6 bases in the middle. The CDR3 DNA is TGCGCCAGCAGCTCTACAGCTAACTATGGCTACACCTTC. Its protein product is CASSSTANYGYTF.

Comments on this clone: Germline is not matched at one junction end, which may reflect a read error. The CDR3 loop reads CASSIGTGQGTQYF. Here the CDR3 DNA reads TGTGCCAGCAGTATCGGGACAGGACAAGGGACCCAGTACTTC. The genes are TRBV28 and TRBJ2-5, with TRBD1 matching 8 bases. CDR1 MDHEN and CDR2 SYDVKM come from the germline V gene. The CDR3 covers 14 residues.

This chain joins TRBV19 and TRBJ1-5; no clear D gene. Trimming removed 0 bases from V and 0 bases from J, with 12 bases in between. The CDR3 spans 17 residues. In germline, CDR1 is LNHDA, CDR2 SQIVND (reference sequence). The CDR3 protein is CASSIEVTEVSNQPQHF. The CDR3 DNA reads TGTGCCAGTAGTATAGAAGTCACAGAAGTTAGCAATCAGCCCCAGCATTTT.

This chain uses TRBV27 with TRBJ1-5; the match to TRBD1 covers 7 bases. The CDR3 covers 16 residues. Trimming took 2 bases from V and 5 from J; bases not matched to a gene: 9. Germline values: CDR1 MNHEY, CDR2 SMNVEV (reference sequence). CDR3 bases: TGTGCCAGCAGTTTAAGTCAGGGGGAGATGTATCAGCCCCAGCATTTT. The encoded protein is CASSLSQGEMYQPQHF.

This clone appeared a few times. This sample includes further DNA sequences coding for the same CDR3. V is TRBV6-1 and J is TRBJ1-1; tentatively, D is TRBD1 (5 bases). The V and J ends lost 4 bases and 1 base respectively, with 7 bases between them. Germline CDR1 and CDR2: MNHNS and SASEGT. The CDR3 contains 13 residues. CDR3 sequence: CASSGQGNTEAFF. CDR3 coding DNA: TGTGCCAGCAGTGGGCAGGGGAACACTGAAGCTTTCTTT.

The chain has TRBV5-1 and TRBJ2-1; 7 bases are shared with TRBD2. This CDR3 has 15 amino acids. Germline assignment: CDR1 SGHRS and CDR2 YFSETQ. Trimming removed 4 bases from V and 0 bases from J; junction bases left unmatched: 4. CDR3 sequence: CASSASGSSYNEQFF. The DNA of the CDR3 is TGCGCCAGCAGCGCTAGCGGTAGCTCCTACAATGAGCAGTTCTTC.

The rearrangement uses TRBV27 and TRBJ1-5; a possible D gene is TRBD1 (5 bases). The CDR3 loop spans 13 amino acids. Germline V CDR1 and CDR2: MNHEY, SMNVEV (reference sequence). V shed 5 bases and J shed 10 bases, with 15 bases lying between them. In DNA form, the CDR3 reads TGTGCCAGCAGTCACTACCCCAGGGAACCCCAGCATTTT. This codes for CASSHYPREPQHF.

The chain combines TRBV28 with TRBJ1-2; D is ambiguous. Trimming cost V 1 base and J 2 bases, with 5 bases left between them. The CDR3 covers 13 residues. CDR1 and CDR2 (germline): MDHEN, SYDVKM. CDR3 bases: TGTGCCAGCAGTTTATACGAGAACTATGGCTACACCTTC. It encodes CASSLYENYGYTF.